These T cell receptor beta chains were read from a single sample in a study of OX40 agonist ivuxolimab in advanced cancers. The table came from immunoSEQ multiplex PCR; TCRdb's copy has only in-frame clones and leaves some out. The table shows approximately 87,000 clones, with roughly 90% occurring only once. The specimen was CD4+ or CD8+ T cells sorted from blood, collected in a trial of the OX40 agonist ivuxolimab. The receptors here all came from an adult with an advanced solid tumor such as melanoma, head and neck, liver or kidney cancer. Both conserved end residues are part of each CDR3. A D gene is named only where the DNA matches it firmly. Clone size, where shown, is once, few, many, or a class for clones that have expanded.

d_call j_call clone_size v_call cdr3_aa cdr3_nt
TRBD1 TRBJ1-4 . TRBV5-1 CASSLVARGIATNEKLFF TGCGCCAGCAGCTTGGTGGCCAGGGGGATTGCAACTAATGAAAAACTGTTTTTT
. TRBJ2-5 . TRBV11-2 CASSLTGTQYF TGTGCCAGCAGCTTAACGGGGACCCAGTACTTC
. TRBJ1-1 . TRBV6-5 CASSPSSNTEAFF TGTGCCAGCAGTCCATCGTCGAACACTGAAGCTTTCTTT
TRBD2 TRBJ2-7 . TRBV4-1 CASSQTTSGRPYEQYF TGCGCCAGCAGCCAAACTACTAGCGGGAGACCCTACGAGCAGTACTTC
. TRBJ2-1 few TRBV15 CATSSRTLKNNEQFF TGTGCCACCAGCAGCAGGACATTAAAGAACAATGAGCAGTTCTTC
. TRBJ2-5 . TRBV5-1 CASNGIMGREETQYF TGCGCCAGCAATGGGATAATGGGCAGGGAAGAGACCCAGTACTTC
. TRBJ2-2 . TRBV9 CASSLGATGELFF TGTGCCAGCAGCCTTGGGGCGACCGGGGAGCTGTTTTTT
. TRBJ1-1 . TRBV6-5 CASSYGRNTEAFF TGTGCCAGCAGTTACGGAAGGAACACTGAAGCTTTCTTT
. TRBJ2-7 once TRBV30 CAWSPAGIYEQYF TGTGCCTGGAGTCCGGCGGGAATCTACGAGCAGTACTTC
TRBD2 TRBJ2-7 . TRBV7-6 CASSSSGDSFYEQYF TGTGCCAGCAGCTCGAGCGGGGATTCCTTCTACGAGCAGTACTTC
. TRBJ1-1 . TRBV27 CASSVTRVTEAFF TGTGCCAGCAGTGTAACCAGGGTCACTGAAGCTTTCTTT
. TRBJ1-2 . TRBV9 CASTSPGSPYGYTF TGTGCCAGCACAAGTCCGGGCAGCCCCTATGGCTACACCTTC
TRBD2 TRBJ2-1 once TRBV9 CASSVAVAGARNEQFF TGTGCCAGCAGCGTAGCAGTAGCGGGGGCTAGAAATGAGCAGTTCTTC
. TRBJ2-3 . TRBV30 CAWTLLGSTDTQYF TGTGCCTGGACCTTACTAGGGAGCACAGATACGCAGTATTTT
. TRBJ2-1 . TRBV6-6 CASSYAVPYNEQFF TGTGCCAGCAGTTACGCTGTACCTTACAATGAGCAGTTCTTC
TRBD1 TRBJ1-6 . TRBV5-4 CASSLEDRPNSPLHF TGTGCCAGCAGCTTGGAGGACAGGCCTAATTCACCCCTCCACTTT
. TRBJ2-7 . TRBV6-1 CAIRDGYEQYF TGTGCCATTAGGGACGGGTACGAGCAGTACTTC
. TRBJ2-3 once TRBV27 CASSLSQWTDTQYF TGTGCCAGCAGTTTGAGCCAGTGGACAGATACGCAGTATTTT
TRBD2 TRBJ2-7 . TRBV23-1 CASSQSIWSGRRPYEQYF TGCGCCAGCAGTCAATCAATTTGGAGCGGGAGAAGGCCCTACGAGCAGTACTTC
. TRBJ2-6 . TRBV6-4 CASSEIQGSGANVLTF TGTGCCAGCAGTGAAATACAGGGCTCTGGGGCCAACGTCCTGACTTTC
. TRBJ1-5 . TRBV9 CASSVDGQLNQPQHF TGTGCCAGCAGCGTAGATGGACAGCTTAATCAGCCCCAGCATTTT
TRBD1 TRBJ2-7 once TRBV13 CASSTGQGSYEQYF TGTGCCAGCAGCACTGGACAGGGTTCCTACGAGCAGTACTTC
TRBD1 TRBJ2-5 . TRBV4-1 CASSPSLGQGQETQYF TGCGCCAGCAGCCCCAGCCTCGGACAGGGGCAAGAGACCCAGTACTTC
TRBD1 TRBJ2-3 . TRBV5-1 CASSWGTGANTDTQYF TGCGCCAGCAGTTGGGGGACAGGAGCAAACACAGATACGCAGTATTTT
. TRBJ1-2 . TRBV20-1 CSGPQAYGYTF TGCAGTGGACCCCAAGCCTATGGCTACACCTTC
. TRBJ2-7 . TRBV6-5 CASRPHDHEQYF TGTGCCAGCAGACCCCATGACCACGAGCAGTACTTC
. TRBJ2-7 . TRBV10-3 CAVSEGTYEQYF TGTGCCGTCAGCGAGGGAACCTACGAGCAGTACTTC
TRBD1 TRBJ2-5 . TRBV10-1 CASSGTGGLCYQETQYF TGCGCCAGCAGTGGGACAGGGGGCCTATGCTACCAAGAGACCCAGTACTTC
. TRBJ1-2 . TRBV28 CASSLVTNYGYTF TGTGCCAGCAGTTTGGTCACTAACTATGGCTACACCTTC
TRBD1 TRBJ2-6 . TRBV4-1 CASTATGGSGANVLTF TGCGCCAGCACCGCTACAGGGGGCTCTGGGGCCAACGTCCTGACTTTC
. TRBJ2-7 . TRBV9 CASSIGTGEQYF TGTGCCAGCAGCATCGGGACGGGGGAGCAGTACTTC
TRBD2 TRBJ2-2 . TRBV19 CASISLSRTSGRAGELFF TGTGCCAGTATTAGCCTGTCCCGCACTAGCGGGAGAGCCGGGGAGCTGTTTTTT
TRBD2 TRBJ2-1 . TRBV4-2 CASSQGPSGVPNEQFF TGTGCCAGCAGCCAAGGTCCTAGCGGGGTTCCCAATGAGCAGTTCTTC
. TRBJ1-1 . TRBV4-1 CASSHQGAGTEAFF TGCGCCAGCAGCCACCAAGGGGCGGGCACTGAAGCTTTCTTT
. TRBJ1-1 . TRBV5-6 CASSLRGNTEAFF TGTGCCAGCAGCCTCAGGGGGAACACTGAAGCTTTCTTT
TRBD1 TRBJ1-2 . TRBV15 CATSRVDRGSYGYTF TGTGCCACCAGCAGGGTTGACAGGGGAAGCTATGGCTACACCTTC
. TRBJ2-2 . TRBV9 CASSVAVAGELFF TGTGCCAGCAGCGTTGCCGTGGCCGGGGAGCTGTTTTTT
. TRBJ2-7 . TRBV5-4 CASSWNTGIYEQYF TGTGCCAGCAGCTGGAATACAGGGATCTACGAGCAGTACTTC
. TRBJ1-1 once TRBV13 CASSPQDTRQPAFF TGTGCCAGCAGCCCCCAAGACACCCGCCAGCCCGCTTTCTTT
TRBD1 TRBJ2-7 . TRBV6-5 CASSYGAGGYEQYF TGTGCCAGCAGTTACGGGGCAGGGGGATACGAGCAGTACTTC
. TRBJ1-6 . TRBV6-1 CASSEAPLHF TGTGCCAGCAGTGAGGCACCCCTCCACTTT
. TRBJ2-3 . TRBV6-5 CASTSGAATDTQYF TGTGCCAGCACTTCAGGCGCGGCTACAGATACGCAGTATTTT
. TRBJ2-6 . TRBV29-1 CSASGANVLTF TGCAGCGCCTCTGGGGCCAACGTCCTGACTTTC
TRBD1 TRBJ1-6 . TRBV23-1 CASSQVSGTGANSPLHF TGCGCCAGCAGCCAAGTTAGCGGGACAGGGGCGAATTCACCCCTCCACTTT
. TRBJ2-7 . TRBV30 CAWSSGSPYEQYF TGTGCCTGGAGTAGCGGGTCCCCCTACGAGCAGTACTTC
TRBD1 TRBJ1-6 once TRBV30 CAWSDGTVYNSPLHF TGTGCCTGGAGTGACGGGACAGTGTATAATTCACCCCTCCACTTT
. TRBJ1-3 . TRBV30 CAFHPQDSSGNTIYF TGTGCCTTCCACCCACAGGATAGCTCTGGAAACACCATATATTTT
. TRBJ1-2 . TRBV27 CASSLSPEGQGYTF TGTGCCAGCAGTTTATCACCCGAGGGACAAGGCTACACCTTC
. TRBJ1-6 . TRBV6-6 CASSSGPQGNSPLHF TGTGCCAGCAGCTCCGGTCCCCAGGGGAATTCACCCCTCCACTTT
. TRBJ1-2 . TRBV27 CASTGSGGSGYTF TGTGCCAGCACGGGCAGTGGGGGTTCGGGCTACACCTTC
. TRBJ2-1 . TRBV6-5 CASSYGWGDYNEQFF TGTGCCAGCAGTTACGGGTGGGGGGACTACAATGAGCAGTTCTTC
. TRBJ2-1 . TRBV7-8 CASSFSNEQFF TGTGCCAGCAGCTTCTCAAATGAGCAGTTCTTC
TRBD1 TRBJ1-1 . TRBV29-1 CSVEGEEGATEAFF TGCAGCGTTGAAGGAGAGGAGGGGGCCACTGAAGCTTTCTTT